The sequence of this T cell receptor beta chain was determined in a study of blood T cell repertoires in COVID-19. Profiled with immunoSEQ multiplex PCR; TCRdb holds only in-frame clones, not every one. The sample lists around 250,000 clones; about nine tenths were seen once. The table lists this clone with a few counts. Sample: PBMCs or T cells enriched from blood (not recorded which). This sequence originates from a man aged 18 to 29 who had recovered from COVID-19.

CDR3 sequence reads: CSGSTGGSGNTIYF. In DNA form, the CDR3 reads TGCAGCGGGTCGACAGGGGGCTCTGGAAACACCATATATTTT. This sequence joins TRBV29-1 and TRBJ1-3, with 9 bases matching TRBD1. J lost 0 bases, V lost 7 bases, and 4 bases had no gene match. Germline V lookup: CDR1 SQVTM, CDR2 ANQGSEA. CDR3 size: 14 residues.